One and the same sample provided the 25 T cell receptor beta chains below, sequenced in a study of CD8 T cells in Susac syndrome. Random hexamers were used to reverse transcribe 0.5 to 1 ug of RNA. TCRdb reanalysed the immunoSEQ multiplex PCR reads using MiXCR and keeps one entry per CDR3 protein. The sample records around 300,000 distinct CDR3 sequences, about 92% being singletons. Sequences were obtained from CD4+ T cells from PBMCs. The source is a human donor with multiple sclerosis.

V is TRBV7-7 and J is TRBJ2-5, with 7 nucleotides matching TRBD2. From germline, CDR1 is SSHAT and CDR2 FNYEAQ (reference sequence). This CDR3 spans 13 amino acids. The CDR3 nucleotides read TGTGCTAGCGCACCGGGGGGATTGGAGACCCAGTACTTC. Protein: CASAPGGLETQYF. Filled out from reference TRBV7-7 and TRBJ2-5, the complete variable domain reads GAGVSQSPRYKVTKRGQDVTLRCDPISSHATLYWYQQALGQGPEFLTYFNYEAQPDKSGLPSDRFSAERPEGSISTLTIQRTEQRDSAMYRCASAPGGLETQYFGPGTRLLVL.

J is TRBJ1-3 and V is TRBV6-5; D ambiguous. The CDR3 has 15 amino acids. The germline V and J ends were trimmed by 2 bases and 2 bases, with 10 bases remaining between them. Germline V gene lookup returns CDR1 MNHEY and CDR2 SVGAGI. The CDR3 loop reads CASSYTGGPGNTIYF. The CDR3 coding sequence is TGTGCCAGCAGTTACACCGGCGGTCCTGGAAACACCATATATTTT.

The V call is TRBV5-1, the J call TRBJ2-3, with TRBD2 matching 8 bases. The CDR3 has 16 amino acids. Germline trimming cut 4 bases from V and 2 bases from J; bases unmatched to any gene: 9. The V gene's germline CDR1 is SGHRS and CDR2 YFSETQ. The CDR3 here is CASSLEGAGDTDTQYF. CDR3 nucleotide sequence: TGCGCCAGCAGCCTGGAGGGAGCGGGGGACACAGATACGCAGTATTTT.

This chain links TRBV6-5 with TRBJ2-3; D may be TRBD2 (7 bases). The CDR3 totals 15 residues. CDR1 and CDR2 from the germline V gene are MNHEY and SVGAGI. V dropped 4 bases and J dropped 2 bases, with 13 bases sitting between them. CDR3 sequence reads: CASSSAGAFTDTQYF. CDR3 in DNA: TGTGCCAGCAGTTCGGCGGGGGCCTTCACAGATACGCAGTATTTT.

CDR3 region: CASSLHGTGIGELFF. In DNA form, the CDR3 reads TGTGCCAGCAGCTTGCACGGGACAGGGATCGGGGAGCTGTTTTTT. The rearrangement joins TRBV11-3 to TRBJ2-2; 9 nucleotides match TRBD1. V shed 3 bases and J 7 bases; nucleotides not matched to a gene: 6. The CDR3 consists of 15 residues. CDR1 SGHNT and CDR2 YENEEA come from the germline V gene.

This clonotype appeared a single time. The V call is TRBV12-3 or TRBV12-4, the J call TRBJ2-1; the D gene could be TRBD1 or TRBD2 (5 bases each). Trimming pared 4 bases from V and 0 bases from J, leaving 19 bases between. This CDR3 contains 18 residues. The CDR3 sequence: CASSSNLGTASSYNEQFF. CDR3 DNA sequence: TGTGCCAGCAGTTCAAACCTTGGGACCGCGAGCTCCTACAATGAGCAGTTCTTC.

This chain uses TRBV7-8 with TRBJ2-6; TRBD1 agrees at 8 bases. J gave up 1 base and V 1 base, and 0 bases lay outside the gene matches. CDR1 is SGHVS and CDR2 is FQNEAQ in the germline V gene. The CDR3 extends over 16 amino acids. The CDR3 bases are TGTGCCAGCAGCTTAGGGACAGGGTCTGGGGCCAACGTCCTGACTTTC. It specifies CASSLGTGSGANVLTF.

The V call is TRBV7-2, the J call TRBJ1-1; the D gene is possibly TRBD1 (5 bases). The CDR3 has 14 residues. V lost 3 bases and J lost 1, with 9 bases in between. Germline CDR1 and CDR2: SGHTA and FQGNSA. The CDR3: CASSFGAGNTEAFF. The CDR3 region has the DNA TGTGCCAGCAGCTTCGGGGCCGGGAACACTGAAGCTTTCTTT.

The chain combines TRBV15 with TRBJ2-1, with 14 bases identical to TRBD2. In germline, CDR1 is LNHNV, CDR2 YYDKDF (reference sequence). The CDR3 is made up of 20 amino acids. Germline trimming cut 3 bases from V and 4 bases from J; bases unmatched to any gene: 14. This chain's CDR3 is CATSSSGTSGGLARYNEQFF. CDR3 DNA: TGTGCCACCAGCAGTTCCGGGACTAGCGGGGGCCTTGCCCGGTACAATGAGCAGTTCTTC.

This chain joins TRBV20-1 and TRBJ2-1; unclear D gene. Trimming removed 0 bases at V and 8 bases at J, with 17 bases between. CDR3 length: 15 residues. Looked up from germline, CDR1 is DFQATT and CDR2 is SNEGSKA (reference sequence). CDR3 bases: TGCAGTGCTAGAGATCTTTTAGGGTGGGCCTATGAGCAGTTCTTC. This codes for CSARDLLGWAYEQFF.

The count of this clonotype is one. The gene calls are TRBV30 and TRBJ1-2; 7 nucleotides match TRBD1. Per germline, CDR1 GTSNPN and CDR2 SVGIG (reference sequence). Trimming cost V 4 bases and J 1 base; bases outside gene matches: 9. CDR3 size: 15 residues. For the CDR3, the DNA is TGTGCCTGGACTGAACAAGCAGGGGGTAACTATGGCTACACCTTC. Its protein is CAWTEQAGGNYGYTF.

The chain is built from TRBV15 and TRBJ2-1; 9 bases align to TRBD2. Per germline, CDR1 LNHNV and CDR2 YYDKDF (reference sequence). Unmatched junction bases numbered 4, after V lost 10 bases and J lost 0 bases. CDR3 length: 14 residues. CDR3 sequence: CAINSGGSYNEQFF. CDR3 bases: TGTGCCATCAATAGCGGGGGCTCCTACAATGAGCAGTTCTTC.

The V and J genes are TRBV5-1 and TRBJ2-1, with 13 bases identical to TRBD2. The CDR3 sequence is 16 residues long. V was pared by 4 bases and J by 10 bases, with 11 bases of the junction left unmatched. The germline gives CDR1 SGHRS, CDR2 YFSETQ. CDR3 region: CASSKGLAGSSHEQFF. In DNA form, the CDR3 reads TGCGCCAGCAGCAAGGGACTAGCGGGAAGTTCGCACGAGCAGTTCTTC.

The chain uses TRBV18 and TRBJ1-1; 11 bases match TRBD1. The CDR3 is made up of 14 amino acids. J gave up 5 bases and V 5 bases, and 4 bases lay outside the gene matches. Germline V lookup: CDR1 KGHSH, CDR2 LQKENI. The CDR3 sequence is CASSKGQGGTEAFF. The CDR3, as DNA: TGTGCCAGCTCAAAGGGACAGGGGGGAACTGAAGCTTTCTTT.

The gene calls are TRBV7-2 and TRBJ2-3, with 11 bases fitting TRBD1. The V gene's germline CDR1 is SGHTA and CDR2 FQGNSA. V trimming: 3 bases; J trimming: 7 bases; junction bases outside the gene matches: 6. This CDR3 is 15 amino acids long. DNA for the CDR3: TGTGCCAGCAGCTTCCGGGACAGGGGGTTGCATACGCAGTATTTT. The encoded protein is CASSFRDRGLHTQYF.

This clonotype has just one count. This chain links TRBV29-1 with TRBJ1-1; no reliable D call. CDR1 SQVTM and CDR2 ANQGSEA come from the germline V gene. This CDR3 region has 14 residues. Trimming removed 7 bases at V and 0 bases at J, with 15 bases between. In DNA form, the CDR3 reads TGCAGCGCCGCTCGGGGTCCCATGAACACTGAAGCTTTCTTT. It codes for CSAARGPMNTEAFF.

The chain joins TRBV15 to TRBJ1-5; D is uncertain. V was clipped by 0 bases and J by 6 bases, with 6 bases between them. CDR1 is LNHNV and CDR2 is YYDKDF in the germline V gene (reference sequence). The CDR3 loop spans 13 amino acids. The CDR3 here is CATSRDWGQPQHF. Here the CDR3 DNA reads TGTGCCACCAGCAGAGATTGGGGTCAGCCCCAGCATTTT.

This sequence joins TRBV7-2 and TRBJ2-5; 10 nucleotides align to TRBD1. J lost 4 bases, V lost 4 bases, and 6 bases had no gene match. Germline CDR1 and CDR2: SGHTA and FQGNSA. The CDR3 sequence is 15 residues long. In nucleotides, the CDR3 is TGTGCCAGCAGCTCCAGACAGGGGGCGGGAGAGACCCAGTACTTC. Protein: CASSSRQGAGETQYF.

The genes are TRBV7-2 and TRBJ1-5, with a possible D match to TRBD1 (5 bases). The CDR3 spans 14 residues. V dropped 5 bases and J dropped 3 bases, with 11 bases sitting between them. CDR1 and CDR2 from the germline V gene are SGHTA and FQGNSA. The CDR3 sequence is CASSIGANNQPQHF. CDR3 bases: TGTGCCAGCAGCATCGGGGCCAACAATCAGCCCCAGCATTTT.

V gene TRBV18 combines with J gene TRBJ2-5; D remains unclear. This CDR3 is 13 amino acids long. V was pared by 3 bases and J by 1 base, with 6 bases between. The germline gives CDR1 KGHSH, CDR2 LQKENI. DNA of the CDR3: TGTGCCAGCTCACCGGGAACCCAAGAGACCCAGTACTTC. Protein: CASSPGTQETQYF.

This clonotype showed up just a few times. The gene calls are TRBV13 and TRBJ2-7, with 9 bases that match TRBD1. With 5 bases clipped from V and 4 bases from J, the junction kept 6 bases outside the gene matches. The CDR3 sequence is 14 residues long. The germline gives CDR1 PRHDT, CDR2 FYEKMQ (reference sequence). The CDR3 loop reads CASSLRDRAYEQYF. The DNA for the CDR3 is TGTGCCAGCAGCCTCCGGGACAGGGCTTACGAGCAGTACTTC.

This chain joins TRBV6-6 and TRBJ1-4, with TRBD1 identical over 7 bases. The length of the CDR3 is 14 residues. V shed 6 bases, J shed 4 bases, and the junction held 5 bases outside the gene matches. CDR1 and CDR2 from the germline V gene are MNHNY and SVGAGI (reference sequence). The DNA of the CDR3 is TGTGCCAGCAGAATAGACAGGGTTAATGAAAAACTGTTTTTT. It codes for CASRIDRVNEKLFF.

The genes are TRBV2 and TRBJ1-5; D is uncertain. The CDR3 loop spans 13 amino acids. Trimming removed 8 bases at V and 4 bases at J, with 12 bases between. Germline V gene lookup returns CDR1 SNHLY and CDR2 FYNNEI. The CDR3 DNA is TGTGCCAGCGGTCGGCACCTTAATCAGCCCCAGCATTTT. Its translation: CASGRHLNQPQHF.

The gene calls are TRBV7-2 and TRBJ1-5; no clear D. Trimming cost V 0 bases and J 4 bases, with 10 bases left between them. This CDR3 contains 15 residues. Germline V gene sequence: CDR1 SGHTA, CDR2 FQGNSA. The CDR3 region is CASSLAPQPNQPQHF. CDR3 nucleotides: TGTGCCAGCAGCTTAGCGCCCCAGCCAAATCAGCCCCAGCATTTT. Filled out from reference TRBV7-2 and TRBJ1-5, the complete variable domain reads GAGVSQSPSNKVTEKGKDVELRCDPISGHTALYWYRQSLGQGLEFLIYFQGNSAPDKSGLPSDRFSAERTGGSVSTLTIQRTQQEDSAVYLCASSLAPQPNQPQHFGDGTRLSIL.

This clonotype was found once. The chain has TRBV11-2 and TRBJ1-1; weak D call: TRBD1 (5 bases). CDR1 is SGHAT and CDR2 is FQNNGV in the germline V gene. The V end lost 5 bases, the J end lost 10 bases, and 14 bases lay between the germline ends. There are 12 residues in the CDR3. CDR3 region: CASSIPQAAAFF. CDR3 DNA sequence: TGTGCCAGCAGCATACCACAGGCGGCAGCTTTCTTT.